This T cell receptor (beta chain) was captured in a study of PD-L1 blockade in urothelial cancer. General study results and limits: Pretreatment clonality of the blood TCR repertoire below the median was predictive of superior survival.

On this clone itself: The antigen remains unidentified.

CDR3 length equals 14 residues. V lost 1 base to trimming and J lost 3 bases, with 10 bases between them. CDR1 is SGHRS and CDR2 is YFSETQ in the germline V gene. Assay: immunoSEQ multiplex PCR; the TCRdb copy retains only in-frame clones and omits some. Of 70,000 to 90,000 clones listed, 82% are singletons. This sequence joins TRBV5-1 and TRBJ1-1; D possibly corresponds to TRBD1 (5 bases). This sample comprised PBMCs, obtained around atezolizumab (anti-PD-L1) treatment. This TCR was sampled from a man between 65 and 85 years old with urothelial cancer. The CDR3 protein is CASSLLPGDTEAFF. The CDR3 DNA sequence: TGCGCCAGCAGCTTGTTACCGGGGGACACTGAAGCTTTCTTT.